A selection of T cell receptor beta chains follows, all from one sample in a study of blood T cell repertoires in COVID-19. The table came from immunoSEQ multiplex PCR; TCRdb's copy has only in-frame clones and leaves some out. The sample holds under 200,000 clones, more than 60% seen once. The sequencing sample was made of peripheral blood. The receptors come from a man aged 65-85 years with acute or convalescent COVID-19. The CDR3 runs from the conserved cysteine through the conserved F or W. The D gene is left open where the match is weak. For some rows the clone size is stated as once, few or many, or as a class when expanded; others skip it.

TRBJ2-2 | . | TRBV27 | TRBD1 | CASSLRNPTGIGELFF | TGTGCCAGCAGTTTGAGAAACCCGACAGGGATCGGGGAGCTGTTTTTT
TRBJ1-5 | . | TRBV19 | TRBD1 | CASEYSQGNQPQHF | TGTGCCAGTGAGTATTCACAGGGGAATCAGCCCCAGCATTTT
TRBJ1-2 | . | TRBV5-1 | . | CASSLVQGSSLANYGYTF | TGCGCCAGCAGCTTGGTTCAGGGTTCGTCCTTAGCTAACTATGGCTACACCTTC
TRBJ1-2 | . | TRBV6-4 | . | CASSPSGGYGYTF | TGTGCCAGCAGCCCTAGTGGTGGCTATGGCTACACCTTC
TRBJ2-1 | . | TRBV2 | . | CASSVRPGNEQFF | TGTGCCAGCAGTGTTCGTCCGGGCAATGAGCAGTTCTTC
TRBJ2-7 | . | TRBV7-6 | TRBD1 | CASSLEPQGQRQYF | TGTGCCAGCAGCCTAGAACCACAGGGGCAGAGGCAGTACTTC
TRBJ1-2 | few | TRBV12-3/TRBV12-4 | TRBD1 | CASSRQGNYGYTF | TGTGCCAGCAGTAGACAGGGTAACTATGGCTACACCTTC
TRBJ2-1 | . | TRBV24-1 | TRBD1 | CATSERDRGYEQFF | TGTGCCACCAGTGAGAGGGACAGGGGTTATGAGCAGTTCTTC
TRBJ2-3 | . | TRBV7-9 | TRBD2 | CASSLVSGSGSDTQYF | TGTGCCAGCAGCTTAGTTAGCGGGAGCGGCTCAGATACGCAGTATTTT
TRBJ2-3 | . | TRBV7-2 | . | CASSLWRQPTDTQYF | TGTGCCAGCAGCTTATGGAGACAGCCCACAGATACGCAGTATTTT
TRBJ1-1 | few | TRBV28 | . | CASSLSRGTEAFF | TGTGCCAGCAGTTTATCTAGAGGGACTGAAGCTTTCTTT
TRBJ2-7 | . | TRBV7-9 | TRBD1 | CASSFPYRQGSSYEQYF | TGTGCCAGCAGCTTCCCCTACAGACAGGGCAGCTCCTACGAGCAGTACTTC
TRBJ1-5 | . | TRBV5-5 | TRBD1 | CASSLGGGQGAGQPQHF | TGTGCCAGCAGCTTGGGAGGGGGACAGGGGGCAGGTCAGCCCCAGCATTTT
TRBJ2-3 | . | TRBV6-5 | TRBD2 | CASSPLAGETDTQYF | TGTGCCAGCAGCCCCCTAGCGGGAGAAACAGATACGCAGTATTTT
TRBJ1-5 | . | TRBV4-2 | . | CASSQSWQGFQPQHF | TGTGCCAGCAGCCAAAGTTGGCAGGGGTTCCAGCCCCAGCATTTT
TRBJ1-6 | once | TRBV7-3 | . | CASSPGLGRNSPLHF | TGTGCCAGCAGCCCTGGACTAGGCCGAAATTCACCCCTCCACTTT
TRBJ1-2 | . | TRBV5-4 | . | CASSLGDKDGYTF | TGTGCCAGCAGCTTGGGGGACAAGGATGGCTACACCTTC
TRBJ1-6 | . | TRBV7-2 | TRBD1 | CASSLAPGGNSPLHF | TGTGCCAGCAGCTTAGCGCCAGGGGGCAATTCACCCCTCCACTTT
TRBJ2-3 | many | TRBV7-3 | TRBD2 | CASSRSGTRNTDTQYF | TGTGCCAGCAGCCGATCCGGGACTAGAAACACAGATACGCAGTATTTT
TRBJ1-2 | . | TRBV7-8 | . | CASSLAGGGQYGYTF | TGTGCCAGCAGCTTAGCAGGCGGGGGGCAATATGGCTACACCTTC
TRBJ2-7 | . | TRBV19 | TRBD2 | CASKVKRGAYEQYF | TGTGCCAGTAAAGTGAAGCGGGGGGCCTACGAGCAGTACTTC
TRBJ1-2 | . | TRBV6-5 | . | CASEGAEKSGYTF | TGTGCCAGCGAAGGCGCGGAGAAGAGTGGCTACACCTTC
TRBJ2-5 | once | TRBV14 | TRBD2 | CASSQTATSVQETQYF | TGTGCCAGCAGCCAAACCGCGACTAGCGTCCAAGAGACCCAGTACTTC
TRBJ2-5 | few | TRBV3-1/TRBV3-2 | . | CASSQDDIWGGETQYF | TGTGCCAGCAGCCAAGACGACATTTGGGGAGGAGAGACCCAGTACTTC
TRBJ1-1 | . | TRBV29-1 | TRBD1 | CSVGDRTMNTEAFF | TGCAGCGTTGGGGACAGGACTATGAACACTGAAGCTTTCTTT
TRBJ2-5 | . | TRBV6-4 | . | CASSDSKEEMETQYF | TGTGCCAGCAGTGACTCGAAGGAGGAAATGGAGACCCAGTACTTC
TRBJ2-2 | . | TRBV19 | . | CASSMFRGGGTGELFF | TGTGCCAGTAGTATGTTTAGGGGGGGCGGCACCGGGGAGCTGTTTTTT
TRBJ2-2 | . | TRBV7-2 | TRBD1 | CASRVNRGGSGELFF | TGTGCCAGCAGGGTGAACAGGGGTGGCTCCGGGGAGCTGTTTTTT
TRBJ2-1 | . | TRBV19 | . | CASSIEVTGLHNEQFF | TGTGCCAGTAGTATAGAGGTTACGGGACTCCACAATGAGCAGTTCTTC
TRBJ1-3 | . | TRBV15 | . | CATSEFLEAGNTIYF | TGTGCCACCAGCGAGTTTTTGGAGGCTGGAAACACCATATATTTT
TRBJ1-4 | . | TRBV9 | TRBD1 | CASSVGTESNEKLFF | TGTGCCAGCAGCGTCGGGACAGAGTCTAATGAAAAACTGTTTTTT
TRBJ2-7 | . | TRBV6-5 | . | CASSNRERNEQYF | TGTGCCAGCAGCAACAGGGAAAGGAACGAGCAGTACTTC
TRBJ2-3 | . | TRBV5-5 | . | CASSLGNAGLTDTQYF | TGTGCCAGCAGCTTGGGAAACGCGGGGTTGACAGATACGCAGTATTTT
TRBJ2-1 | . | TRBV19 | . | CASSIGRNRHEQFF | TGTGCCAGTAGTATAGGGAGAAATAGGCATGAGCAGTTCTTC
TRBJ2-7 | once | TRBV27 | . | CASSFNLRVNGASTPSRYEQYF | TGTGCCAGCAGTTTCAATTTAAGAGTTAACGGAGCCTCTACCCCCTCTCGATACGAGCAGTACTTC
TRBJ1-1 | . | TRBV5-5 | . | CASNGSPTEAFF | TGTGCCAGCAACGGTTCCCCCACTGAAGCTTTCTTT
TRBJ2-7 | . | TRBV6-1 | . | CASSEASSYEQYF | TGTGCCAGCAGTGAAGCTAGCTCCTACGAGCAGTACTTC
TRBJ2-7 | . | TRBV7-9 | TRBD2 | CASSNGLAGGSPYEQYF | TGTGCCAGCAGCAATGGACTAGCGGGGGGAAGTCCCTACGAGCAGTACTTC
TRBJ2-5 | . | TRBV3-1/TRBV3-2 | . | CASSQGGGGFRETQYF | TGTGCCAGCAGCCAGGGGGGAGGGGGATTTAGGGAGACCCAGTACTTC
TRBJ1-2 | . | TRBV6-4 | . | CASSPEEGIYGYTF | TGTGCCAGCAGTCCGGAGGAGGGGATCTATGGCTACACCTTC
TRBJ2-7 | . | TRBV5-1 | TRBD1 | CASSLAGQGARYEQYF | TGCGCCAGCAGCTTGGCCGGGCAGGGGGCGCGGTACGAGCAGTACTTC
TRBJ2-2 | . | TRBV25-1 | . | CASSDELFTGELFF | TGTGCCAGCAGTGACGAGTTGTTCACCGGGGAGCTGTTTTTT
TRBJ2-5 | . | TRBV6-5 | . | CASVSGNYETQYF | TGTGCCAGCGTATCAGGGAATTATGAGACCCAGTACTTC
TRBJ2-7 | few | TRBV14 | . | CASSLRLGPYEQYF | TGTGCCAGCAGCCTGCGACTAGGTCCCTACGAGCAGTACTTC
TRBJ1-3 | . | TRBV28 | . | CASSLTQSGNTIYF | TGTGCCAGCAGTCTGACCCAGTCGGGGAACACCATATATTTT
TRBJ1-5 | . | TRBV5-1 | . | CASSLQGNSNQPQHF | TGCGCCAGCAGCTTACAGGGTAATAGCAATCAGCCCCAGCATTTT
TRBJ1-2 | few | TRBV7-9 | . | CASSRGGNRGYTF | TGTGCCAGCAGCCGCGGGGGGAACCGAGGCTACACCTTC
TRBJ2-2 | . | TRBV6-5 | . | CASSSGRTGGELFF | TGTGCCAGCAGTTCTGGTCGAACAGGCGGGGAGCTGTTTTTT
TRBJ1-2 | . | TRBV11-3 | . | CASSLDPVKQSTTNYGYTF | TGTGCCAGCAGCTTAGACCCGGTTAAACAGTCGACTACTAACTATGGCTACACCTTC
TRBJ2-1 | . | TRBV7-2 | TRBD2 | CASSLFSGVGDEQFF | TGTGCCAGCAGCTTATTTAGCGGGGTTGGGGATGAGCAGTTCTTC
TRBJ1-2 | . | TRBV27 | . | CASGQGYGYTF | TGTGCCAGCGGGCAGGGGTATGGCTACACCTTC
TRBJ2-2 | many | TRBV5-4 | . | CASSDRDFTGELFF | TGTGCCAGCAGTGACAGGGACTTCACCGGGGAGCTGTTTTTT
TRBJ1-2 | . | TRBV7-3 | . | CASSLTPQGGSDYGYTF | TGTGCCAGCAGCTTAACGCCGCAGGGAGGGTCCGACTATGGCTACACCTTC